This entry describes one TCR beta chain. Its specificity is unknown. Other DNA variants within this sample encode the same CDR3. CD45RO-negative, CCR7-selected cells formed the naive CD8 fraction, which excluded terminally differentiated effector memory CD45RA+ cells. Healthy HIV-negative adults without recent acute infections or vaccinations served as donors. The entry originates in a study of shared clonotypes between healthy human individuals. Study summary: Used for every donor were three CD4 naive, three CD4 memory, two CD8 naive and one CD8 memory plate. General study results and limits: In having few donors, the study represented limited genetic and exposure-history diversity.

The CDR3 runs to 14 residues. Germline V gives CDR1 LNHDA, CDR2 SQIVND (reference sequence). Losses at the gene ends were 3 bases for V and 7 bases for J; bases not matched to a gene: 1. Every immunoSEQ plate was one replicate of a subset's evenly spread DNA. This table comes from immunoSEQ multiplex PCR, and its TCRdb copy is limited to in-frame clones, with some not included. The sample includes about 2 million clones, about 95% of them seen just once. The sequencing sample was made of naive CD8+ T cells sorted from blood. V and J are TRBV19 and TRBJ1-6, with 9 bases fitting TRBD1. The receptor comes from a man between 18 and 29 years old in good health. The CDR3: CASSIGQGNSPLHF. The CDR3 coding sequence is TGTGCCAGTAGTATCGGACAGGGGAATTCACCCCTCCACTTT.